This TCR beta chain was found in a study of cytomegalovirus exposure and HLA in healthy donors. Assay used: immunoSEQ multiplex PCR; TCRdb lists only in-frame clones, some missing. The table has approximately 160,000 clones, 85% to 90% seen once. V shed 7 bases, J shed 1 base, and the junction held 6 bases outside the gene matches. Looked up from germline, CDR1 is SNHLY and CDR2 is FYNNEI. The CDR3 is 15 residues long. Sequences were obtained from PBMCs. This receptor was identified in a young man in good health and CMV-seropositive. The chain has TRBV2 and TRBJ2-3; TRBD1 matches at 9 bases. The CDR3 DNA is TGTGCCAGCATTCGGGACAGGGCCCGCACAGATACGCAGTATTTT. As protein: CASIRDRARTDTQYF.